These 12 T cell receptor beta chains were sequenced from one sample in a study of blood T cell repertoires in COVID-19. Assay used: immunoSEQ multiplex PCR; TCRdb lists only in-frame clones, some missing. The repertoire holds 130,000 to 150,000 clones, about 83% seen once, with under 7% in the top ten. The specimen was PBMCs or T cells enriched from blood (not recorded which). The receptors shown here come from a woman aged 45-65 years who had been exposed to COVID-19.

The chain links TRBV27 to TRBJ2-2, with D unclear. CDR1 and CDR2 (germline): MNHEY, SMNVEV (reference sequence). The V end was cut by 6 bases, the J end by 5 bases, with 7 bases between. This CDR3 is built from 12 residues. CDR3 amino acids: CASRASTGELFF. CDR3 nucleotides: TGTGCCAGCAGGGCCTCGACCGGGGAGCTGTTTTTT.

The chain has TRBV10-3 and TRBJ1-5; TRBD1 matches at 11 bases. CDR3 size: 16 residues. CDR1 ENHRY and CDR2 SYGVKD come from the germline V gene. V trimming: 6 bases; J trimming: 0 bases; junction bases outside the gene matches: 4. CDR3 DNA: TGTGCCATCAGCGCGGGACAGGGGGATAGCAATCAGCCCCAGCATTTT. It yields the protein CAISAGQGDSNQPQHF.

J is TRBJ1-2 and V is TRBV12-3 or TRBV12-4; D is ambiguous. The CDR3 consists of 13 residues. The V end lost 7 bases, the J end lost 2 bases, and 11 bases lay between the germline ends. CDR3 loop: CASKTGGNYGYTF. CDR3 nucleotide sequence: TGTGCCAGCAAAACGGGAGGGAACTATGGCTACACCTTC.

V gene TRBV28 combines with J gene TRBJ1-4; D possibly corresponds to TRBD1 (5 bases). From germline, CDR1 is MDHEN and CDR2 SYDVKM. The ends were cut back, 7 bases at V and 6 bases at J, with 12 bases in the middle. This CDR3 has 13 amino acids. The CDR3 DNA reads TGTGCCAGCACGCAGGGTAGGGATGAAAAACTGTTTTTT. It is translated as CASTQGRDEKLFF.

The chain links TRBV5-1 to TRBJ2-1; 7 bases map to TRBD1. The trim removed 4 bases at V and 7 bases at J, leaving 14 bases unmatched. CDR3 length: 16 residues. CDR1 and CDR2 (germline): SGHRS, YFSETQ. The CDR3 is CASSHSTRQGRNEQFF. The CDR3 nucleotides read TGCGCCAGCAGCCATAGTACTCGACAGGGAAGGAATGAGCAGTTCTTC.

The rearrangement uses TRBV7-2 and TRBJ2-1; D is possibly TRBD2 (7 bases). The CDR3 extends over 14 amino acids. Trimming took off 5 bases at V and 9 bases at J, with 17 bases between the two ends. Germline V gene sequence: CDR1 SGHTA, CDR2 FQGNSA. The CDR3, as DNA: TGTGCCAGCAGCCGGGGGGAACAGGGAAGTGAGCAGTTCTTC. Protein: CASSRGEQGSEQFF.

This rearrangement joins TRBV23-1 to TRBJ2-7, with 9 bases fitting TRBD1. TRBV23-1 is flagged as an ORF with uncertain function. Losses at the gene ends were 2 bases for V and 7 bases for J; bases not matched to a gene: 12. The CDR3 totals 16 residues. CDR3 nucleotides: TGCGCCAGCAGTCAAACGAACAGGGGGCCAGGGTGGGAGCAGTACTTC. It codes for CASSQTNRGPGWEQYF.

The chain joins TRBV27 to TRBJ1-6, with D tentatively TRBD1 (6 bases). This CDR3 has 14 residues. V was shortened by 6 bases and J by 8 bases, with 14 bases between the two germline ends. CDR1 MNHEY and CDR2 SMNVEV come from the germline V gene (reference sequence). The CDR3 DNA sequence: TGTGCCAGCAGCCCAGGCGGGGGGCATTCACCCCTCCACTTT. Translating gives CASSPGGGHSPLHF.

This chain uses TRBV4-2 with TRBJ2-7, with 8 nucleotides matching TRBD2. V lost 1 base, J lost 2 bases, and 4 bases stayed unmatched. Per the germline V gene, CDR1 is LGHNA and CDR2 is YNFKEQ. This CDR3 contains 15 residues. In DNA form, the CDR3 reads TGTGCCAGCAGCCAAGGAGTAGCGGGAACCTACGAGCAGTACTTC. It encodes CASSQGVAGTYEQYF.

V and J are TRBV6-1 and TRBJ1-2, with unresolved D. From germline, CDR1 is MNHNS and CDR2 SASEGT. V lost 1 base and J 4 bases, leaving 7 bases between the germline ends. The CDR3 loop spans 13 amino acids. CDR3 bases: TGTGCCAGCAGTGAAGGACTCCTCTATGGCTACACCTTC. Amino acid sequence: CASSEGLLYGYTF.

CDR3: CASSPTGTIGYTF. In DNA form, the CDR3 reads TGTGCCAGCAGCCCCACAGGGACTATCGGCTACACCTTC. The chain employs TRBV12-3 or TRBV12-4 and TRBJ1-2; tentatively, D is TRBD1 (6 bases). This CDR3 has 13 residues. With 6 bases removed from V and 8 bases from J, the gap between germline ends came to 16 bases.

The J gene is TRBJ1-1, the V gene TRBV15; TRBD1 might be the D (6 bases). V lost 0 bases, J lost 5 bases, and 13 bases lay in between. The CDR3 sequence is 15 residues long. CDR1 is LNHNV, CDR2 YYDKDF, per germline (reference sequence). DNA of the CDR3: TGTGCCACCAGCAGAGATCTGGGGAGGGGGACTGAAGCTTTCTTT. It specifies CATSRDLGRGTEAFF.